This is a list of T cell receptor beta chains from one sample in a study of vaccination effects on CD4 cells after COVID-19. The table came from immunoSEQ multiplex PCR; TCRdb's copy has only in-frame clones and leaves some out. The top ten hold 15% to 20% of the sample, which has almost 30,000 clones, around 74% seen once. Their antigens remain unidentified. This specimen consisted of CD4+ T cells from PBMCs cultured with HCoV-OC43 spike peptides, obtained after COVID-19 vaccination. These receptors originate from a human donor who received a COVID-19 vaccine. CDR3s include the opening cysteine and the closing phenylalanine or tryptophan. Fields, in order: CDR3 DNA, CDR3 protein, clone size, D gene, V gene, J gene. The D gene is left open where the match is weak. Size is stated for part of the rows, as once, few or many counts, or as a class when the clone is expanded.

TGTGCCTGGAGCCGATCTCAGGGTCAGCCCCAGCATTTT	CAWSRSQGQPQHF	once	-	TRBV30	TRBJ1-5
TGTGCCAGTAGTATGGGGCGGGAAGAGGGGAATGAGCAGTTCTTC	CASSMGREEGNEQFF	-	-	TRBV19	TRBJ2-1
TGTGCCATCAGTGGTTCGACAGGAGCCTACGAGCAGTACTTC	CAISGSTGAYEQYF	once	-	TRBV10-3	TRBJ2-7
TGTGCCAGTAGTTTACAGGGGGCCGCCTATAATTCACCCCTCCACTTT	CASSLQGAAYNSPLHF	-	TRBD1	TRBV19	TRBJ1-6
TGTGCCAGCAGTGACCCCAGCGGGAGGGCCTTAGATACGCAGTATTTT	CASSDPSGRALDTQYF	-	TRBD2	TRBV6-1	TRBJ2-3
TGTGCCAGCAGCTTGGCCGCAGCCCAGAACACCGGGGAGCTGTTTTTT	CASSLAAAQNTGELFF	-	-	TRBV5-6	TRBJ2-2
TGTGCCAGTAGTTTAGGACAGGCGATGAACACTGAAGCTTTCTTT	CASSLGQAMNTEAFF	medium-sized	TRBD1	TRBV19	TRBJ1-1
TGTGCCAGCAGCCAAGATACCCTAGCGGGGGAAAATGAGCAGTTCTTC	CASSQDTLAGENEQFF	few	TRBD2	TRBV4-2	TRBJ2-1
TGTGCCAGCATGGGGTGGGAGGCGGGGTTCTTC	CASMGWEAGFF	medium-sized	-	TRBV6-5	TRBJ2-1
TGTGCCAGCAGCCGTTCAGGGGCGGACATTCAGTACTTC	CASSRSGADIQYF	-	-	TRBV14	TRBJ2-4
TGTGCCAGCAGCTTTAAACACACAGGGGGCGGCGGCACTGAAGCTTTCTTT	CASSFKHTGGGGTEAFF	-	TRBD1	TRBV7-2	TRBJ1-1
TGCAGCGTTGATCCAGCGGGGGGCTATGGCTACACCTTC	CSVDPAGGYGYTF	-	-	TRBV29-1	TRBJ1-2
TGTGCCAGCTCCCCGGTCAGGGAAATGGGCGGCTACACCTTC	CASSPVREMGGYTF	-	-	TRBV18	TRBJ1-2